The clone carrying this T cell receptor (beta chain) was observed a handful of times. Antigen: not known. The record originates from a study of T-cell reconstitution after alpha-beta-depleted transplantation in children. Study results and limitations: The origin of high day-60 TCRbeta diversity in some patients lay in surviving recipient T cells and thymic progenitors. There were reportedly several hundred expanded graft clones from which alpha-beta T cells came about two months after transplant. When one year had passed after transplant, most T-cell counts and diversity came from newly produced T cells.

Unique molecular identifiers were incorporated into the prepared TCRbeta library. TCRdb processed the PCR reads anew with MiXCR; each CDR3 protein has one entry. This sample has around 100,000 distinct CDR3 sequences, with 7.5% to 9% found just once. The CDR3 spans 15 residues. CDR1 is LGHDT and CDR2 is YNNKEL in the germline V gene (reference sequence). Germline trimming cut 4 bases from V and 6 bases from J; bases unmatched to any gene: 9. The receptor was derived from a boy between 2 and 15 years old with acute lymphoblastic leukemia, due to receive a stem cell transplant. The sequenced sample was PBMCs, obtained before TCRalphabeta/CD19-depleted stem cell transplant. This chain joins TRBV3-1 and TRBJ1-1; the match to TRBD1 covers 9 bases. The CDR3: CASSRVTGGTPEAFF. CDR3 sequence (DNA): TGTGCCAGCAGCCGAGTAACAGGGGGCACTCCTGAAGCTTTCTTT. Based on the CDR3 plus reference TRBV3-1 and TRBJ1-1, the full variable domain is DTAVSQTPKYLVTQMGNDKSIKCEQNLGHDTMYWYKQDSKKFLKIMFSYNNKELIINETVPNRFSPKSPDKAHLNLHINSLELGDSAVYFCASSRVTGGTPEAFFGQGTRLTVV.